The clone carrying this TCR beta chain occurred a few times. For recovered donors of Cohort 3, there were two negative PCRs, clearance, or symptom resolution. This sample is part of a study of blood T cell repertoires in COVID-19. Overall study: The United States, Italy and Spain were the sources of the acute and convalescent COVID-19 samples. Sample material is recorded as cDNA or gDNA derived from T cells, B-cell-depleted T cells, or PBMCs.

The repertoire was sequenced with immunoSEQ multiplex PCR; TCRdb's copy has only in-frame clones and lacks some. The sample lists around 400,000 clones; over 85% were seen once. The sequence came from a woman aged 25 to 39 who had recovered from COVID-19. The sample taken for sequencing was PBMCs or T cells enriched from blood (not recorded which).

CDR3 coding DNA: TGCAGTGCTAGTGTTAGCGGGAGTGAGGCGGAGACCCAGTACTTC. It encodes CSASVSGSEAETQYF. The V call is TRBV20-1, the J call TRBJ2-5; 9 nucleotides line up with TRBD2. The J segment lost 5 bases and the V segment lost 3 bases, leaving 10 bases of the junction unmatched. Germline CDR1 and CDR2: DFQATT and SNEGSKA (reference sequence). CDR3 length equals 15 residues.